This passage covers 13 T cell receptor beta chains from one sample sequenced in a study of blood T cell repertoires in COVID-19. Data came from immunoSEQ multiplex PCR; TCRdb stores just in-frame clones and leaves some out. This sample yields roughly 230,000 clones, of which around nine tenths are seen a single time; 5.5% to 8.5% belongs to the top ten. The sample was PBMCs or T cells enriched from blood (not recorded which). Receptors were obtained from a man aged 25 to 40 in a cohort exposed to, infected with or recovered from COVID-19 (not recorded which).

The chain employs TRBV28 and TRBJ1-3; 7 nucleotides line up with TRBD1. Germline loops: CDR1 MDHEN, CDR2 SYDVKM. The CDR3 has 16 amino acids. Unmatched junction bases numbered 9, after V lost 5 bases and J lost 2 bases. The CDR3 DNA sequence: TGTGCCAGCAGTCCAGGGGGTGGTAGACCTGGAAACACCATATATTTT. It yields the protein CASSPGGGRPGNTIYF.

The rearrangement uses TRBV2 and TRBJ2-4; 9 bases are shared with TRBD1. The CDR3 covers 18 residues. The J segment lost 0 bases and the V segment lost 4 bases, leaving 10 bases of the junction unmatched. Germline V gene data show CDR1 as SNHLY and CDR2 as FYNNEI. The chain's CDR3 is CASSVVEGQGLAKNIQYF. The CDR3 nucleotides are TGTGCCAGCAGTGTTGTGGAAGGACAGGGGCTAGCCAAAAACATTCAGTACTTC.

The chain links TRBV2 to TRBJ1-4; a possible D gene is TRBD1 (6 bases). The CDR3 spans 14 residues. Germline values: CDR1 SNHLY, CDR2 FYNNEI. Trimming left V 6 bases short and J 0 bases short, with 8 bases between. The CDR3 loop reads CASRTGTTNEKLFF. As DNA, the CDR3 is TGTGCCAGCAGAACAGGGACAACTAATGAAAAACTGTTTTTT.

The chain couples TRBV28 to TRBJ2-7, with 11 bases that match TRBD2. The V gene end was trimmed by 4 bases and the J gene end by 6 bases; junction bases not matched to a gene: 8. The germline V gene has CDR1 MDHEN and CDR2 SYDVKM. This CDR3 contains 15 residues. CDR3 amino acids: CASSSLAGGYIEQYF. The CDR3 DNA is TGTGCCAGCAGTTCTCTAGCGGGAGGCTATATCGAGCAGTACTTC.

V gene TRBV5-1 combines with J gene TRBJ1-2; D gene ambiguous. This CDR3 comprises 12 residues. Germline V gene sequence: CDR1 SGHRS, CDR2 YFSETQ. The V end was cut by 4 bases, the J end by 8 bases, with 12 bases between. DNA for the CDR3: TGCGCCAGCAGCGAGGACTTTCCCGGCTACACCTTC. Protein product: CASSEDFPGYTF.

The V and J genes are TRBV7-9 and TRBJ2-7; D not certain. Germline lookup yields CDR1 SEHNR and CDR2 FQNEAQ (reference sequence). V lost 1 base and J lost 4, with 11 bases in between. The CDR3 totals 14 residues. CDR3 protein: CASSLDYPRYEQYF. In DNA form, the CDR3 reads TGTGCCAGCAGCTTAGACTACCCACGGTACGAGCAGTACTTC.

This clone turned up a few times. This chain connects TRBV2 to TRBJ2-7, with 7 positions matching TRBD2. The CDR3 is 17 residues long. Germline V gene data show CDR1 as SNHLY and CDR2 as FYNNEI. Germline trimming cut 6 bases from V and 2 bases from J; bases unmatched to any gene: 16. CDR3 in DNA: TGTGCCAGCAGCCCCCGACTGTTGGGCGGGAGTCCCTACGAGCAGTACTTC. Translated: CASSPRLLGGSPYEQYF.

The V gene is TRBV3-1 (or the pseudogene TRBV3-2), the J gene TRBJ2-7; 8 nucleotides match TRBD1. Germline CDR1 is LGHDT and CDR2 is YNNKEL (reference sequence). The CDR3 spans 17 residues. The V segment lost 1 base and the J segment 3 bases; nucleotides outside the gene matches: 11. Here the CDR3 DNA reads TGTGCCAGCAGCCAAGGAGACAGGGGCGTTCTCCACTACGAGCAGTACTTC. Amino acids: CASSQGDRGVLHYEQYF.

This clone was recorded only once. CDR3 loop: CASSYQTGSNGYTF. DNA for the CDR3: TGTGCCAGCAGTTACCAGACAGGGAGTAATGGCTACACCTTC. J is TRBJ1-2 and V is TRBV6-5; TRBD1 agrees at 7 bases. CDR1 is MNHEY, CDR2 SVGAGI, per germline. This CDR3 is 14 amino acids long. V gave up 2 bases and J gave up 6 bases; unmatched junction bases: 6.

The chain has TRBV4-1 and TRBJ1-2; 8 bases agree with TRBD1. CDR1 is MGHRA and CDR2 is YSYEKL in the germline V gene. With 4 bases clipped from V and 5 bases from J, the junction kept 6 bases outside the gene matches. The CDR3 contains 14 residues. DNA for the CDR3: TGCGCCAGCAGCCTTCAGGGGGCGGGATATGGCTACACCTTC. Encoded protein: CASSLQGAGYGYTF.

The J gene is TRBJ1-1, the V gene TRBV28, with D perhaps TRBD1 (6 bases). CDR1 and CDR2 (germline): MDHEN, SYDVKM. The V gene lost 3 bases and the J gene lost 1 base, with 9 bases spanning the gap. The CDR3 covers 14 residues. This chain's CDR3 is CASSFRGSNTEAFF. CDR3 in DNA: TGTGCCAGCAGTTTCAGGGGCTCGAACACTGAAGCTTTCTTT. Complete variable domain (other parts from reference TRBV28 and TRBJ1-1): DVKVTQSSRYLVKRTGEKVFLECVQDMDHENMFWYRQDPGLGLRLIYFSYDVKMKEKGDIPEGYSVSREKKERFSLILESASTNQTSMYLCASSFRGSNTEAFFGQGTRLTVV.

This chain links TRBV3-1 (or the pseudogene TRBV3-2) with TRBJ2-5; 11 bases agree with TRBD2. The ends lost 1 base at V and 14 bases at J; junction bases unmatched: 6. The CDR3 runs 13 residues. Germline CDR1 is LGHDT and CDR2 is YNNKEL (reference sequence). The CDR3 loop reads CASSQVGLAGAYF. DNA of the CDR3: TGTGCCAGCAGCCAAGTTGGACTAGCGGGCGCTTACTTC.

Only a few counts were recorded for this clone. The rearrangement joins TRBV27 to TRBJ2-1; D remains ambiguous. Trimming took off 1 base at V and 0 bases at J, with 10 bases between the two ends. Germline lookup yields CDR1 MNHEY and CDR2 SMNVEV (reference sequence). The CDR3 spans 16 residues. The CDR3 nucleotides are TGTGCCAGCAGTTTATACGCACGGAGCTCCTACAATGAGCAGTTCTTC. It translates to CASSLYARSSYNEQFF.